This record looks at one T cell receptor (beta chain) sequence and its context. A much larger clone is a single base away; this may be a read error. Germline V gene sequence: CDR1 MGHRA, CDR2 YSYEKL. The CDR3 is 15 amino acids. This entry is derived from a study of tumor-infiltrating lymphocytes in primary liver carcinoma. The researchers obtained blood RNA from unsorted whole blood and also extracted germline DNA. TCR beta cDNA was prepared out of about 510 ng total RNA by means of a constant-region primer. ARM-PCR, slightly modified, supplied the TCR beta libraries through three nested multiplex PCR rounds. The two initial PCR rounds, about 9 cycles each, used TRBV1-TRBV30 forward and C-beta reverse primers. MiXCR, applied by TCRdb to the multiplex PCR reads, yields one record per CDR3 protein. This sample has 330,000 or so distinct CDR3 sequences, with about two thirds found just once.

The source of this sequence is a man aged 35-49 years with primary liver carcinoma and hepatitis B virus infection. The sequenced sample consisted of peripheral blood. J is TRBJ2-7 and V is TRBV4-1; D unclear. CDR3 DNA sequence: TGCGCCAACAGCCAAGAGCCAGGCCGTACCTACGAGCAGTACTTC. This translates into CANSQEPGRTYEQYF.